This T cell receptor beta chain derives from a study of blood T cell repertoires in COVID-19. Study as a whole: Some COVID-19 samples were acute and others convalescent; all came from the United States, Italy and Spain. Sample material is recorded as cDNA or gDNA derived from T cells, B-cell-depleted T cells, or PBMCs.

Germline assignment: CDR1 SGHVS and CDR2 FQNEAQ. The CDR3 spans 14 residues. Trimming stripped 5 bases from V and 1 base from J, with 11 bases between. As originally analysed: Researchers report that nucleated cell counts were estimated from reference gene primer amplification. Assay: immunoSEQ multiplex PCR; the TCRdb copy retains only in-frame clones and omits some. V and J calls and clone size are given by that table; D and trimming were obtained from the DNA. The table has about 240,000 clones, roughly 91% seen once. This TCR was sampled from a woman in her forties who had recovered from COVID-19. Sequencing used peripheral blood. The chain combines TRBV7-8 with TRBJ1-1; D is uncertain. The CDR3 is CASSRRGQNTEAFF. The CDR3 DNA sequence: TGTGCCAGCAGCCGCCGGGGTCAGAACACTGAAGCTTTCTTT. Full variable domain (outside the CDR3, taken from reference TRBV7-8 and TRBJ1-1): GAGVSQSPRYKVAKRGQDVALRCDPISGHVSLFWYQQALGQGPEFLTYFQNEAQLDKSGLPSDRFFAERPEGSVSTLKIQRTQQEDSAVYLCASSRRGQNTEAFFGQGTRLTVV.